The rows below give T cell receptor beta chains drawn from one sample of a study of PD-L1 blockade in urothelial cancer. Clones were sequenced by immunoSEQ multiplex PCR, and TCRdb holds only the in-frame ones, with some missing. The data contain 84,000 or so clones, more than 75% of them singletons. Material: PBMCs, obtained around atezolizumab (anti-PD-L1) treatment. The receptors were sampled from a man between 60 and 75 years old with urothelial cancer. Each CDR3 is given with its conserved first and last residue. The order of the fields is CDR3 DNA, CDR3 protein, V gene, clone size, D gene, J gene. The D gene is left open where the match is weak. Size values are once, few and many counts, or a class for expanded clones, and some rows have none.

cdr3_nt: TGTGCCAGCAGTTTGGACACGGCTCTCTATGGCTACACCTTC
cdr3_aa: CASSLDTALYGYTF
v_call: TRBV2
clone_size: -
d_call: -
j_call: TRBJ1-2

cdr3_nt: TGTGCCAGCAGCGGGGGCGGTATGGGCAATCAGCCCCAGCATTTT
cdr3_aa: CASSGGGMGNQPQHF
v_call: TRBV5-6
clone_size: -
d_call: -
j_call: TRBJ1-5

cdr3_nt: TGTGCCATCAGTGAGTACGGTAACTATGGCTACACCTTC
cdr3_aa: CAISEYGNYGYTF
v_call: TRBV10-3
clone_size: -
d_call: -
j_call: TRBJ1-2

cdr3_nt: TGTGCCATCCGGGACACTACCTACGAGCAGTACTTC
cdr3_aa: CAIRDTTYEQYF
v_call: TRBV28
clone_size: -
d_call: -
j_call: TRBJ2-7

cdr3_nt: TGTGCCAGCAGTGGTAGACAGAATTCACCCCTCCACTTT
cdr3_aa: CASSGRQNSPLHF
v_call: TRBV25-1
clone_size: -
d_call: -
j_call: TRBJ1-6

cdr3_nt: TGTGCCAGCAGCAGCGGGACTAGCGGGAAGGCCGGGGAGCTGTTTTTT
cdr3_aa: CASSSGTSGKAGELFF
v_call: TRBV5-4
clone_size: -
d_call: TRBD2
j_call: TRBJ2-2

cdr3_nt: TGCGCCAGCAGGACCCCGGCAGGGAAAGAGACCCAGTACTTC
cdr3_aa: CASRTPAGKETQYF
v_call: TRBV5-1
clone_size: -
d_call: -
j_call: TRBJ2-5

cdr3_nt: TGTGCCAGCTCACCATGGAGGCCGGACGAATCTGGGGCCAACGTCCTGACTTTC
cdr3_aa: CASSPWRPDESGANVLTF
v_call: TRBV18
clone_size: -
d_call: -
j_call: TRBJ2-6

cdr3_nt: TGTGCCAGCAGCTTAGAGTTGCAGATAAATGAGCAGTTCTTC
cdr3_aa: CASSLELQINEQFF
v_call: TRBV11-3
clone_size: -
d_call: -
j_call: TRBJ2-1

cdr3_nt: TGTGCCAGCTCAATCCGGGGGGGCCTGCAAGAGACCCAGTACTTC
cdr3_aa: CASSIRGGLQETQYF
v_call: TRBV25-1
clone_size: -
d_call: TRBD2
j_call: TRBJ2-5

cdr3_nt: TGTGCCAGCAGCTTAATTGGGGTGGGGCAGGGGGCACGGGAGCAGTACTTC
cdr3_aa: CASSLIGVGQGAREQYF
v_call: TRBV7-2
clone_size: -
d_call: TRBD1
j_call: TRBJ2-7

cdr3_nt: TGTGCCAGCAGCACAAGCTCCTACAATGAGCAGTTCTTC
cdr3_aa: CASSTSSYNEQFF
v_call: TRBV11-2
clone_size: -
d_call: -
j_call: TRBJ2-1

cdr3_nt: TGTGCCAGCAGTTTAATCCGACCACTAAGTGAGCAGTTCTTC
cdr3_aa: CASSLIRPLSEQFF
v_call: TRBV28
clone_size: -
d_call: -
j_call: TRBJ2-1

cdr3_nt: TGTGCCAGCAGAAACACAGGCACCGGGGAGCTGTTTTTT
cdr3_aa: CASRNTGTGELFF
v_call: TRBV6-4
clone_size: few
d_call: -
j_call: TRBJ2-2

cdr3_nt: TGTGCCAGTACCCCCAGGGGGACTTCCAATGAGCAGTTCTTC
cdr3_aa: CASTPRGTSNEQFF
v_call: TRBV19
clone_size: -
d_call: -
j_call: TRBJ2-1

cdr3_nt: TGTGCCAGCAGCTTAGGGGATGGGACAGGGGGCGAAGAGACCCAGTACTTC
cdr3_aa: CASSLGDGTGGEETQYF
v_call: TRBV11-3
clone_size: -
d_call: TRBD1
j_call: TRBJ2-5

cdr3_nt: TGTGCCAGCAGTTCCCGGCCTGGGCCCTTACATTTT
cdr3_aa: CASSSRPGPLHF
v_call: TRBV28
clone_size: few
d_call: -
j_call: TRBJ1-3

cdr3_nt: TGTGCCAGCAGCCCCGCGCGGCGGGAGCCGGACAATGAGCAGTTCTTC
cdr3_aa: CASSPARREPDNEQFF
v_call: TRBV4-2
clone_size: -
d_call: TRBD2
j_call: TRBJ2-1

cdr3_nt: TGTGCCAGCAGTGAAAGCCTAGCGGGGGGGAATGAGCAGTTCTTC
cdr3_aa: CASSESLAGGNEQFF
v_call: TRBV2
clone_size: -
d_call: TRBD2
j_call: TRBJ2-1

cdr3_nt: TGTGCCAGCAGTCCAAACCGGGGGACTGAAGCTTTCTTT
cdr3_aa: CASSPNRGTEAFF
v_call: TRBV27
clone_size: -
d_call: -
j_call: TRBJ1-1

cdr3_nt: TGTGCCATCAGGGATGTGGGCCGCCCAGATACGCAGTATTTT
cdr3_aa: CAIRDVGRPDTQYF
v_call: TRBV10-3
clone_size: -
d_call: -
j_call: TRBJ2-3

cdr3_nt: TGTGCCAACGATTGGGGGAGGGGTGGAAACACCATATATTTT
cdr3_aa: CANDWGRGGNTIYF
v_call: TRBV6-1
clone_size: -
d_call: -
j_call: TRBJ1-3

cdr3_nt: TGTGCCAGCAGCTTGACGCGGGGCTTATCCTACGAGCAGTACTTC
cdr3_aa: CASSLTRGLSYEQYF
v_call: TRBV7-2
clone_size: -
d_call: -
j_call: TRBJ2-7

cdr3_nt: TGCGCCAGCGGTAGAGAAGGGGAAATCGATGGCTACACCTTC
cdr3_aa: CASGREGEIDGYTF
v_call: TRBV5-1
clone_size: -
d_call: -
j_call: TRBJ1-2

cdr3_nt: TGCAGCGTTGGGGGACAGGGGGCGAACCAAGAGACCCAGTACTTC
cdr3_aa: CSVGGQGANQETQYF
v_call: TRBV29-1
clone_size: -
d_call: TRBD1
j_call: TRBJ2-5

cdr3_nt: TGTGCCAGCAGCCGGGGACAGGGGGCATACGAGCAGTACTTC
cdr3_aa: CASSRGQGAYEQYF
v_call: TRBV7-9
clone_size: -
d_call: TRBD1
j_call: TRBJ2-7

cdr3_nt: TGTGCCAGTAGTAAAAGGACAGGGGGGTCGGAGACCCAGTACTTC
cdr3_aa: CASSKRTGGSETQYF
v_call: TRBV19
clone_size: -
d_call: TRBD1
j_call: TRBJ2-5

cdr3_nt: TGTGCCAGCAGCTTGGCGGCTGGAGGGGGCAAAGAGACCCAGTACTTC
cdr3_aa: CASSLAAGGGKETQYF
v_call: TRBV5-6
clone_size: -
d_call: -
j_call: TRBJ2-5

cdr3_nt: TGTGCCAGCAGCCGGGGACAGTTGGGGCCCTGGGAGCCCCAGCATTTT
cdr3_aa: CASSRGQLGPWEPQHF
v_call: TRBV11-2
clone_size: once
d_call: TRBD1
j_call: TRBJ1-5

cdr3_nt: TGTGCCAGCAGCAACACCCGGGAGCCCTTGAACACTGAAGCTTTCTTT
cdr3_aa: CASSNTREPLNTEAFF
v_call: TRBV11-3
clone_size: -
d_call: -
j_call: TRBJ1-1

cdr3_nt: TGTGCCAGCAGTTACGCTAGCGGGGGAGCCTACGAGCAGTACTTC
cdr3_aa: CASSYASGGAYEQYF
v_call: TRBV6-6
clone_size: -
d_call: TRBD2
j_call: TRBJ2-7

cdr3_nt: TGTGCCAGCTCACCGGGAGCGAATTACGAGCAGTACTTC
cdr3_aa: CASSPGANYEQYF
v_call: TRBV18
clone_size: once
d_call: -
j_call: TRBJ2-7

cdr3_nt: TGTGCCAGCAGCCCGAACAGGGGGAATGCCGGGGAGCTGTTTTTT
cdr3_aa: CASSPNRGNAGELFF
v_call: TRBV7-3
clone_size: once
d_call: TRBD1
j_call: TRBJ2-2

cdr3_nt: TGTGCCAGCAGCTCTACTAGCGGGACCTACAATGAGCAGTTCTTC
cdr3_aa: CASSSTSGTYNEQFF
v_call: TRBV11-2
clone_size: -
d_call: TRBD2
j_call: TRBJ2-1

cdr3_nt: TGTGCCAGTAGTAAGGGGACAGGAGATGGCTACACCTTC
cdr3_aa: CASSKGTGDGYTF
v_call: TRBV19
clone_size: -
d_call: TRBD1
j_call: TRBJ1-2

cdr3_nt: TGTGCCATCAGTGATTCGGGGGGTACCGAAGCTTTCTTT
cdr3_aa: CAISDSGGTEAFF
v_call: TRBV10-3
clone_size: -
d_call: -
j_call: TRBJ1-1

cdr3_nt: TGTGCCAGCAGACGACCGGGGATCGAGCAGTTCTTC
cdr3_aa: CASRRPGIEQFF
v_call: TRBV5-6
clone_size: -
d_call: -
j_call: TRBJ2-1

cdr3_nt: TGTGCCAGTATCTATATTCTGGGCTGGGACAGGGGAAAACCCCTCCACTTT
cdr3_aa: CASIYILGWDRGKPLHF
v_call: TRBV19
clone_size: -
d_call: TRBD1
j_call: TRBJ1-6

cdr3_nt: TGCAGCGTTGAACCCTCGCGGGGCTACACCGGGGAGCTGTTTTTT
cdr3_aa: CSVEPSRGYTGELFF
v_call: TRBV29-1
clone_size: -
d_call: -
j_call: TRBJ2-2

cdr3_nt: TGTGCCATCAGTGAGTCTAGCGGGAGTGGAGAGACCCAGTACTTC
cdr3_aa: CAISESSGSGETQYF
v_call: TRBV10-3
clone_size: -
d_call: TRBD2
j_call: TRBJ2-5